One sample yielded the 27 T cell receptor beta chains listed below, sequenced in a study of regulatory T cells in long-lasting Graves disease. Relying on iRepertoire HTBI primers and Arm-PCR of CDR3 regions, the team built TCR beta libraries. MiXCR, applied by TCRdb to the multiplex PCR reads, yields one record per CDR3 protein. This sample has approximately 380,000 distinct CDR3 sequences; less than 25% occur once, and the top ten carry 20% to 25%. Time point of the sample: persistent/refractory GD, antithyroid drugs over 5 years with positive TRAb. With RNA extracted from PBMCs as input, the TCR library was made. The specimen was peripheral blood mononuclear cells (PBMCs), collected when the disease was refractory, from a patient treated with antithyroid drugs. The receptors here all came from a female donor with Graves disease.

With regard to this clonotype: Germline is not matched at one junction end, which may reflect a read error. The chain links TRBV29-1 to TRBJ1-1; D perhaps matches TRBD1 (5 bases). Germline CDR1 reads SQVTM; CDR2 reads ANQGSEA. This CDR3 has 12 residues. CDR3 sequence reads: CSARTPNAEAFF. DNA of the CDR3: TGCAGCGCCAGGACACCGAACGCTGAAGCTTTCTTT.

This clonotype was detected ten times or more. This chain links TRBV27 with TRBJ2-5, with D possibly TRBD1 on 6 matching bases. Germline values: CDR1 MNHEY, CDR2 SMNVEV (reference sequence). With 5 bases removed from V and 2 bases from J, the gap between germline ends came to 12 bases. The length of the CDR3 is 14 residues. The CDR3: CASSRRTAQETQYF. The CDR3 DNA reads TGTGCCAGCAGTCGCCGGACAGCACAAGAGACCCAGTACTTC.

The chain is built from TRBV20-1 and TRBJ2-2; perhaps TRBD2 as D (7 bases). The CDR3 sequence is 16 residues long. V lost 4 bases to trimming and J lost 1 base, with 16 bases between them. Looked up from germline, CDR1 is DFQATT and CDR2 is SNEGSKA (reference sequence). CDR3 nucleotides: TGCAGTGCTACCCGGGGGAGGGGGATGAACACCGGGGAGCTGTTTTTT. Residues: CSATRGRGMNTGELFF.

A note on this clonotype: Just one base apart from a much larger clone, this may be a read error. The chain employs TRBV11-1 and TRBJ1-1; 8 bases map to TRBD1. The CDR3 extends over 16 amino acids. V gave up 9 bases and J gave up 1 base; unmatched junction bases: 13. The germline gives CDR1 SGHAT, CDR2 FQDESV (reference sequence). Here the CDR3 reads CASTLDRGAGNTEAFF. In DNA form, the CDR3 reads TGTGCCAGTACCCTAGACAGGGGCGCAGGGAACACTGAAGCTTTCTTT. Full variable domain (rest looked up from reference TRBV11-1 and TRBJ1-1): EAEVAQSPRYKITEKSQAVAFWCDPISGHATLYWYRQILGQGPELLVQFQDESVVDDSQLPKDRFSAERLKGVDSTLKIQPAELGDSAMYLCASTLDRGAGNTEAFFGQGTRLTVV.

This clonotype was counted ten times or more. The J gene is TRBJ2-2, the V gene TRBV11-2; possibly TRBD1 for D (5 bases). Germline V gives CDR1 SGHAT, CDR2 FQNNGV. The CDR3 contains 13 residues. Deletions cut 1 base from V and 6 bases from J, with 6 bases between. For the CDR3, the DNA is TGTGCCAGCAGCTTAGCCAGGGCCGGGGAGCTGTTTTTT. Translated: CASSLARAGELFF.

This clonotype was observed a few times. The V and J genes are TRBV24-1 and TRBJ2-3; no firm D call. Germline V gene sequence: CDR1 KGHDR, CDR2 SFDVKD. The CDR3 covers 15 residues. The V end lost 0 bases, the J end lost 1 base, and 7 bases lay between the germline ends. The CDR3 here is CATSDLSEGTDTQYF. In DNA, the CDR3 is TGTGCCACCAGTGATTTGAGCGAGGGCACAGATACGCAGTATTTT.

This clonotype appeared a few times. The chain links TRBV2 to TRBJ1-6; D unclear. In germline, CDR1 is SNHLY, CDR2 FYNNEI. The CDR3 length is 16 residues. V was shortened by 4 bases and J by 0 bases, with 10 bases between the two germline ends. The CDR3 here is CASSVTQSSYNSPLHF. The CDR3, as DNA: TGTGCCAGCAGTGTCACACAGAGCTCCTATAATTCACCCCTCCACTTT. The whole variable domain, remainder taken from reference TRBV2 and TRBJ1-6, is EPEVTQTPSHQVTQMGQEVILRCVPISNHLYFYWYRQILGQKVEFLVSFYNNEISEKSEIFDDQFSVERPDGSNFTLKIRSTKLEDSAMYFCASSVTQSSYNSPLHFGNGTRLTVT.

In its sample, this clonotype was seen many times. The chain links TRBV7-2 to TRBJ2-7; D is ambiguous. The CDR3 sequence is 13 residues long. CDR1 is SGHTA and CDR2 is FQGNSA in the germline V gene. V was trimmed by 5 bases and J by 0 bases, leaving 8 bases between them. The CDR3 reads CASSPYISYEQYF. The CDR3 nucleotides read TGTGCCAGCAGCCCCTATATCTCCTACGAGCAGTACTTC.

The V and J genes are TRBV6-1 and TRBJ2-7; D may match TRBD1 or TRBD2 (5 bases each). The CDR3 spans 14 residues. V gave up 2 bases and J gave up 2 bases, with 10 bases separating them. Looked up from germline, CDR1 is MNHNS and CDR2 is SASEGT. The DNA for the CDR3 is TGTGCCAGCAGTGAATCTGGGGGAACCTACGAGCAGTACTTC. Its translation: CASSESGGTYEQYF.

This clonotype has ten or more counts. The CDR3 region has the DNA TGTGCCAGCAGGGAGGACTCCTCTGGGGCCAACGTCCTGACTTTC. Its protein product is CASREDSSGANVLTF. The genes are TRBV2 and TRBJ2-6, with TRBD2 as a possible D gene (5 bases). Looked up from germline, CDR1 is SNHLY and CDR2 is FYNNEI. The CDR3 spans 15 residues. The V gene lost 6 bases and the J gene lost 0 bases, with 9 bases spanning the gap. Full variable domain (rest looked up from reference TRBV2 and TRBJ2-6): EPEVTQTPSHQVTQMGQEVILRCVPISNHLYFYWYRQILGQKVEFLVSFYNNEISEKSEIFDDQFSVERPDGSNFTLKIRSTKLEDSAMYFCASREDSSGANVLTFGAGSRLTVL.

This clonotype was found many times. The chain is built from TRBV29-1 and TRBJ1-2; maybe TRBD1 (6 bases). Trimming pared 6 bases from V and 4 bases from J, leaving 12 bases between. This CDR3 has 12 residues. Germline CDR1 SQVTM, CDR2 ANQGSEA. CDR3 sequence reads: CSVEEGGYGYTF. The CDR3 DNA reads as TGCAGCGTAGAGGAGGGGGGCTATGGCTACACCTTC.

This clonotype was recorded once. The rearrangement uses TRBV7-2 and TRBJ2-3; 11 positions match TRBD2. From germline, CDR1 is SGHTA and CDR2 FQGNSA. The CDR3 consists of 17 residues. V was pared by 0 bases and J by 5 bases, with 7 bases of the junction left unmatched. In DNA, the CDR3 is TGTGCCAGCAGCTTAGCTTCGGCTAGCGGGAGGAGAGATACGCAGTATTTT. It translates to CASSLASASGRRDTQYF.

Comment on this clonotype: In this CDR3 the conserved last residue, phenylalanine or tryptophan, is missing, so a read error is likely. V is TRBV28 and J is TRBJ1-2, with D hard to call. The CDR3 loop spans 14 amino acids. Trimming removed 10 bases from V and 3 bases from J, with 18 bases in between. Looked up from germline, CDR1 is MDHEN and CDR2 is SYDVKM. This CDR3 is CATKNAGMDYGYTS. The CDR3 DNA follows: TGTGCCACCAAAAACGCTGGGATGGACTATGGCTACACCTCC.

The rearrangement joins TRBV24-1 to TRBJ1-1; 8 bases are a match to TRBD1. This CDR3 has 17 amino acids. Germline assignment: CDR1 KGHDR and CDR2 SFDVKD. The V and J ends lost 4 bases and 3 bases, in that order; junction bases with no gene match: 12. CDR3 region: CATSDPPQGALDTEAFF. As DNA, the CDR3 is TGTGCCACCAGTGACCCCCCTCAGGGGGCGCTGGACACTGAAGCTTTCTTT.

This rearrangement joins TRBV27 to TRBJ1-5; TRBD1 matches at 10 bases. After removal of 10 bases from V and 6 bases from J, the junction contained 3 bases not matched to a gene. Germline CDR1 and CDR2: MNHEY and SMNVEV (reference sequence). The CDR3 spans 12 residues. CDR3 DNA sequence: TGTGCCACCGGGACAGGGGTTCAGCCCCAGCATTTT. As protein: CATGTGVQPQHF.

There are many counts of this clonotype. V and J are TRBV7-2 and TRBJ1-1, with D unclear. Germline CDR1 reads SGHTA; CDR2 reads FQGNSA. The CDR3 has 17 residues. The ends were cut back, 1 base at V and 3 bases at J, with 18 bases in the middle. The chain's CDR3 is CASSLDPPTDLYTEAFF. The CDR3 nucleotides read TGTGCCAGCAGCTTAGACCCCCCGACGGATCTGTACACTGAAGCTTTCTTT.

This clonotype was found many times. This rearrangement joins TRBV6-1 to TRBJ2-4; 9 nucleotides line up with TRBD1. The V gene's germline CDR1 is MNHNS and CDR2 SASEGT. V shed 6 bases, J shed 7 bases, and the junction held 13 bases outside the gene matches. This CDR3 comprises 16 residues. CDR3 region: CASSHRDRAGENIQYF. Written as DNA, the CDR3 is TGTGCCAGCAGCCACCGGGACAGGGCTGGTGAGAACATTCAGTACTTC.

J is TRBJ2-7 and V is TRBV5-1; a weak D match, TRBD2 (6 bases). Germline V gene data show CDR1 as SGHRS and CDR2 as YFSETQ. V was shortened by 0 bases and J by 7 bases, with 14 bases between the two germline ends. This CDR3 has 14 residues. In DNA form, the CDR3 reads TGCGCCAGCAGCTTGGAGGGACTCCTAAGGGAGCAGTACTTC. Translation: CASSLEGLLREQYF.

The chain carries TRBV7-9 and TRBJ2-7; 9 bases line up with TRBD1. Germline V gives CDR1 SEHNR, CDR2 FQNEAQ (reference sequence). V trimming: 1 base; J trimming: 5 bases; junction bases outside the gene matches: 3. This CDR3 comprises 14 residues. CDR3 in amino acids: CASSLGQGGDEQYF. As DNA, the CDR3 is TGTGCCAGCAGCTTAGGACAGGGGGGAGACGAGCAGTACTTC.

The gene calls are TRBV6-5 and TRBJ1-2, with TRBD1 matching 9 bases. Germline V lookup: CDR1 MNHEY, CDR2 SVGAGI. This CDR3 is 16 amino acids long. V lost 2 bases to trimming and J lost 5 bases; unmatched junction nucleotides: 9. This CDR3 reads CASSYPTGQGTYGYTF. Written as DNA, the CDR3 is TGTGCCAGCAGTTACCCAACGGGACAGGGCACATATGGCTACACCTTC.

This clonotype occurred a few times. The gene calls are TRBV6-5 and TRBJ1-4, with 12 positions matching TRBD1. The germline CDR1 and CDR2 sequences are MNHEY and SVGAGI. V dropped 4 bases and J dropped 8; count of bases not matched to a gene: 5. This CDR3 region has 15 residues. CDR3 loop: CASSSQGTGGEKLFF. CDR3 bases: TGTGCCAGCAGTTCCCAGGGGACAGGGGGCGAAAAACTGTTTTTT.

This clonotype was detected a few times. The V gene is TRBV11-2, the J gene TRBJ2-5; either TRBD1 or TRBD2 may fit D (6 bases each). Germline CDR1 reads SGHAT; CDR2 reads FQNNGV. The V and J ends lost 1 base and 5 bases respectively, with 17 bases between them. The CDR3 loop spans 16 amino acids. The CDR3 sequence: CASSLGGAGPLETQYF. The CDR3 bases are TGTGCCAGCAGCTTAGGGGGGGCAGGACCACTCGAGACCCAGTACTTC.

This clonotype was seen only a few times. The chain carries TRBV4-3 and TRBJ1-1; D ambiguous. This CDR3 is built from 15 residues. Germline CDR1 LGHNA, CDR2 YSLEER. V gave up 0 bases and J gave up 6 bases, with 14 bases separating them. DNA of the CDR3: TGCGCCAGCAGCCAAGATCGAGGCGGGGATGCTGAAGCTTTCTTT. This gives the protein CASSQDRGGDAEAFF.

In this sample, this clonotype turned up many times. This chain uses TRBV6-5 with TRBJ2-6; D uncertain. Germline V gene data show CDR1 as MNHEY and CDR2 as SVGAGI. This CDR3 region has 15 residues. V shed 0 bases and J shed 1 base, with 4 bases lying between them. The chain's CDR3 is CASSYSGSGANVLTF. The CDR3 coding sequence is TGTGCCAGCAGTTACTCGGGATCTGGGGCCAACGTCCTGACTTTC.

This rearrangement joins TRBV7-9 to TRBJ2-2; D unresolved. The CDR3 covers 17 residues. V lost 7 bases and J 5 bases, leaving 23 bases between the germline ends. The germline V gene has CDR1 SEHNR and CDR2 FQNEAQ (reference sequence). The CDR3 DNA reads TGTGCCAGCATACACGCCCTAGGATTGAGTAGGACCGGGGAGCTGTTTTTT. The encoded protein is CASIHALGLSRTGELFF.

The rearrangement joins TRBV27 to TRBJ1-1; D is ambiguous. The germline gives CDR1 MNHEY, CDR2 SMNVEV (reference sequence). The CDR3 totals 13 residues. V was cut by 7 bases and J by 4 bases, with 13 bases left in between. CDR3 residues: CASKRAASTEAFF. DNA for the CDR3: TGTGCCAGCAAAAGGGCTGCGAGCACTGAAGCTTTCTTT.

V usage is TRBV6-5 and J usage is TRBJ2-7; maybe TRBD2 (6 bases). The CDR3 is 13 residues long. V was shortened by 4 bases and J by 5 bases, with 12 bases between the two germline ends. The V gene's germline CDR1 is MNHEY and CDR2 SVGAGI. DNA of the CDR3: TGTGCCAGCAGTTGGCGGGGTAACAACGAGCAGTACTTC. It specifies CASSWRGNNEQYF.